This is a list of T cell receptor beta chains from one sample in a study of control samples from healthy donors and cancer patients. Clones were read by immunoSEQ multiplex PCR, and TCRdb kept only the in-frame ones, dropping some. The sample records 130,000 or so clones, 75% to 95% being singletons. The material sequenced was blood. These receptors were collected from a man aged 18 to 30 in good health. Each CDR3 is given with its conserved first and last residue. A D gene is named only where the DNA matches it firmly. Where a row states a size, it is once, few, many or the class of an expanded clone; other rows omit it.

d_call: TRBD1; clone_size: NA; v_call: TRBV27; j_call: TRBJ2-7; cdr3_aa: CASSLSGQGAFYEQYF; cdr3_nt: TGTGCCAGCAGCCTCTCGGGCCAGGGGGCTTTCTACGAGCAGTACTTC
d_call: NA; clone_size: NA; v_call: TRBV7-6; j_call: TRBJ1-4; cdr3_aa: CASSLVEGEKLFF; cdr3_nt: TGTGCCAGCAGCTTAGTAGAGGGGGAAAAACTGTTTTTT
d_call: NA; clone_size: NA; v_call: TRBV2; j_call: TRBJ2-6; cdr3_aa: CASFEGVSGANVLTF; cdr3_nt: TGTGCCAGCTTTGAGGGAGTCTCTGGGGCCAACGTCCTGACTTTC
d_call: TRBD2; clone_size: NA; v_call: TRBV4-1; j_call: TRBJ2-7; cdr3_aa: CASSPGGPVYEQYF; cdr3_nt: TGCGCCAGCAGTCCGGGGGGGCCAGTCTACGAGCAGTACTTC
d_call: NA; clone_size: NA; v_call: TRBV2; j_call: TRBJ1-5; cdr3_aa: CASSGAGNQPQHF; cdr3_nt: TGTGCCAGCAGCGGGGCCGGCAATCAGCCCCAGCATTTT
d_call: TRBD1; clone_size: NA; v_call: TRBV10-1; j_call: TRBJ2-5; cdr3_aa: CASSDAEETGIQETQYF; cdr3_nt: TGCGCCAGCAGTGACGCCGAAGAGACAGGGATTCAAGAGACCCAGTACTTC
d_call: TRBD2; clone_size: NA; v_call: TRBV4-1; j_call: TRBJ2-7; cdr3_aa: CASSQPGLAGAFSYEQYF; cdr3_nt: TGCGCCAGCAGTCAGCCGGGACTAGCGGGGGCCTTCTCCTACGAGCAGTACTTC
d_call: NA; clone_size: NA; v_call: TRBV13; j_call: TRBJ2-7; cdr3_aa: CASSSTATYEQYF; cdr3_nt: TGTGCCAGCAGCTCAACAGCTACCTACGAGCAGTACTTC
d_call: NA; clone_size: NA; v_call: TRBV6-1; j_call: TRBJ2-1; cdr3_aa: CASSEFFLDRGLGEQFF; cdr3_nt: TGTGCCAGCAGTGAGTTTTTTTTGGATAGGGGCCTCGGGGAGCAGTTCTTC
d_call: NA; clone_size: NA; v_call: TRBV19; j_call: TRBJ1-3; cdr3_aa: CASRAPSTGSGNTIYF; cdr3_nt: TGTGCCAGTAGGGCTCCCTCGACGGGCTCTGGAAACACCATATATTTT
d_call: TRBD2; clone_size: NA; v_call: TRBV12-5; j_call: TRBJ2-1; cdr3_aa: CASGLVASGGAANEQFF; cdr3_nt: TGTGCTAGTGGTTTGGTGGCTAGCGGGGGGGCGGCCAATGAGCAGTTCTTC
d_call: TRBD1; clone_size: NA; v_call: TRBV13; j_call: TRBJ2-7; cdr3_aa: CASRRGQGIYEQYF; cdr3_nt: TGTGCCAGCAGGAGAGGACAGGGGATCTACGAGCAGTACTTC
d_call: NA; clone_size: NA; v_call: TRBV5-1; j_call: TRBJ2-7; cdr3_aa: CASSLEPSSYEQYF; cdr3_nt: TGCGCCAGCAGCTTGGAGCCGAGCTCCTACGAGCAGTACTTC
d_call: NA; clone_size: NA; v_call: TRBV9; j_call: TRBJ2-5; cdr3_aa: CASSDDGYQETQYF; cdr3_nt: TGTGCCAGCAGCGACGACGGATACCAAGAGACCCAGTACTTC
d_call: NA; clone_size: NA; v_call: TRBV18; j_call: TRBJ2-2; cdr3_aa: CASSDKAGELFF; cdr3_nt: TGTGCCAGCTCAGATAAGGCGGGGGAGCTGTTTTTT
d_call: NA; clone_size: NA; v_call: TRBV3-1/TRBV3-2; j_call: TRBJ2-1; cdr3_aa: CASSQEGLTSYNEQFF; cdr3_nt: TGTGCCAGCAGCCAAGAAGGGCTGACCTCCTACAATGAGCAGTTCTTC
d_call: NA; clone_size: NA; v_call: TRBV4-2; j_call: TRBJ1-6; cdr3_aa: CASSQDPGGNSPLHF; cdr3_nt: TGTGCCAGCAGCCAAGATCCAGGAGGCAATTCACCCCTCCACTTT
d_call: NA; clone_size: NA; v_call: TRBV2; j_call: TRBJ1-2; cdr3_aa: CASSERQVFFYYGYTF; cdr3_nt: TGTGCCAGCAGTGAAAGGCAGGTTTTTTTTTACTATGGCTACACCTTC
d_call: NA; clone_size: few; v_call: TRBV4-1; j_call: TRBJ1-2; cdr3_aa: CASSQEQGIGYTF; cdr3_nt: TGCGCCAGCAGCCAAGAACAGGGTATAGGCTACACCTTC
d_call: TRBD1; clone_size: NA; v_call: TRBV7-9; j_call: TRBJ1-5; cdr3_aa: CASSSFRQGWNQPQHF; cdr3_nt: TGTGCCAGCAGCTCGTTTAGACAGGGATGGAATCAGCCCCAGCATTTT
d_call: NA; clone_size: NA; v_call: TRBV5-1; j_call: TRBJ2-7; cdr3_aa: CASSLGGYIYEQYF; cdr3_nt: TGCGCCAGCAGCTTGGGAGGGTATATCTACGAGCAGTACTTC
d_call: NA; clone_size: NA; v_call: TRBV28; j_call: TRBJ1-5; cdr3_aa: CASKDTHQPQHF; cdr3_nt: TGTGCCAGCAAGGACACCCATCAGCCCCAGCATTTT
d_call: NA; clone_size: NA; v_call: TRBV5-1; j_call: TRBJ1-6; cdr3_aa: CASSLEVVGSPLHF; cdr3_nt: TGCGCCAGCAGCTTGGAGGTAGTGGGTTCACCCCTCCACTTT